These 22 T cell receptor beta chains came from one sample sequenced in a study of control samples from healthy donors and cancer patients. Profiling relied on immunoSEQ multiplex PCR, and the TCRdb table lists in-frame clones only, not all of them. The repertoire holds over 55,000 clones, with around 90% as singletons. The specimen sequenced was PBMCs. Receptor source: a man aged 30-40 years with colorectal cancer.

This chain connects TRBV19 to TRBJ1-4, with TRBD1 as a possible D gene (6 bases). The CDR3 length is 16 residues. V dropped 6 bases and J dropped 5 bases, with 19 bases sitting between them. In germline, CDR1 is LNHDA, CDR2 SQIVND (reference sequence). CDR3 protein: CASRSRGGSENEKLFF. Written as DNA, the CDR3 is TGTGCCAGTAGATCCCGAGGGGGGTCAGAGAATGAAAAACTGTTTTTT. The full variable domain, in which reference TRBV19 and TRBJ1-4 provide the parts outside the CDR3, is DGGITQSPKYLFRKEGQNVTLSCEQNLNHDAMYWYRQDPGQGLRLIYYSQIVNDFQKGDIAEGYSVSREKKESFPLTVTSAQKNPTAFYLCASRSRGGSENEKLFFGSGTQLSVL.

The J gene is TRBJ1-1, the V gene TRBV12-3 or TRBV12-4; no clear D. The CDR3 is made up of 12 amino acids. Trimming took 4 bases from V and 7 from J, leaving 10 bases between them. In nucleotides, the CDR3 is TGTGCCAGCAGTTCTATCGACGGTGAAGCTTTCTTT. Translation gives CASSSIDGEAFF.

The DNA of the CDR3 is TGTGCCTGGAGTGGAACAGATACGCAGTATTTT. It yields the protein CAWSGTDTQYF. The gene calls are TRBV30 and TRBJ2-3, with unresolved D. Looked up from germline, CDR1 is GTSNPN and CDR2 is SVGIG (reference sequence). The CDR3 runs to 11 residues. Trimming pared 1 base from V and 3 bases from J, leaving 2 bases between.

This chain links TRBV5-1 with TRBJ2-3; D is unclear. The V gene lost 2 bases and the J gene lost 1 base, with 11 bases spanning the gap. CDR1 and CDR2 from the germline V gene are SGHRS and YFSETQ. CDR3 length equals 15 residues. CDR3 nucleotides: TGCGCCAGCAGCTTTAAGGGAATCGGCACAGATACGCAGTATTTT. Translating it yields CASSFKGIGTDTQYF.

The J gene is TRBJ1-1, the V gene TRBV6-5, with D uncertain. The V end lost 6 bases, the J end lost 1 base, and 9 bases lay between the germline ends. In germline, CDR1 is MNHEY, CDR2 SVGAGI. The CDR3 consists of 13 residues. The CDR3 bases are TGTGCCAGCAGGGATACTTGGAACACTGAAGCTTTCTTT. Amino acid sequence: CASRDTWNTEAFF.

The chain links TRBV6-5 to TRBJ2-2, with TRBD2 identical over 7 bases. Per germline, CDR1 MNHEY and CDR2 SVGAGI. CDR3 length: 15 amino acids. The junction had 3 bases not matched to a gene; V was cut back by 0 bases and J by 5 bases. For the CDR3, the DNA is TGTGCCAGCAGTTACTCGGGGGAGGGGACCGGGGAGCTGTTTTTT. This sequence encodes CASSYSGEGTGELFF.

This clone was detected once. V is TRBV19 and J is TRBJ1-2, with D maybe TRBD1 (6 bases). Germline assignment: CDR1 LNHDA and CDR2 SQIVND (reference sequence). Trimming took 5 bases from V and 7 from J, leaving 14 bases between them. The CDR3 is 13 residues long. CDR3: CASSLGASGGYTF. DNA for the CDR3: TGTGCCAGTAGTCTGGGGGCCAGTGGTGGCTACACCTTC.

V usage is TRBV2 and J usage is TRBJ2-3; 15 bases agree with TRBD2. Germline CDR1 is SNHLY and CDR2 is FYNNEI. Germline trimming cut 4 bases from V and 2 bases from J; bases unmatched to any gene: 7. The CDR3 extends over 18 amino acids. In DNA form, the CDR3 reads TGTGCCAGCAGTGGCTCCTGGACTAGCGGGGGGGACACAGATACGCAGTATTTT. The encoded protein is CASSGSWTSGGDTDTQYF.

The chain has TRBV11-2 and TRBJ2-5; unclear D gene. V lost 5 bases, J lost 5 bases, and 18 bases lay in between. CDR3 length equals 15 residues. The germline gives CDR1 SGHAT, CDR2 FQNNGV. This CDR3 is CASSRYTAYSETQYF. DNA of the CDR3: TGTGCCAGCAGCCGATACACGGCATACTCGGAGACCCAGTACTTC.

The CDR3 loop is CASSYSRAYGYTF. CDR3 nucleotides: TGTGCCAGCAGTTACTCGCGAGCCTATGGCTACACCTTC. The genes are TRBV6-5 and TRBJ1-2; D is ambiguous. Trimming took 0 bases from V and 4 from J, leaving 6 bases between them. This CDR3 has 13 residues. CDR1 is MNHEY and CDR2 is SVGAGI in the germline V gene.

The CDR3 DNA reads TGTGCCAGCAGCTTAGGGCGGGGGGGAAGCACAGATACGCAGTATTTT. As protein: CASSLGRGGSTDTQYF. The chain couples TRBV11-2 to TRBJ2-3; 9 nucleotides align to TRBD2. V lost 1 base to trimming and J lost 0 bases; unmatched junction nucleotides: 2. Germline-derived CDR1 and CDR2 are SGHAT and FQNNGV. There are 16 residues in the CDR3.

The chain uses TRBV7-9 and TRBJ1-3; TRBD1 agrees at 9 bases. J gave up 3 bases and V 1 base, and 4 bases lay outside the gene matches. This CDR3 region has 16 residues. The V gene's germline CDR1 is SEHNR and CDR2 FQNEAQ (reference sequence). The CDR3 nucleotides read TGTGCCAGCAGCTTAGGACAGGGGGTAAATGGAAACACCATATATTTT. This sequence encodes CASSLGQGVNGNTIYF.

The rearrangement joins TRBV3-1 (or the pseudogene TRBV3-2) to TRBJ1-5; no definite D call. The CDR3 has 21 amino acids. CDR1 and CDR2 from the germline V gene are LGHDT and YNNKEL (reference sequence). V lost 0 bases, J lost 5 bases, and 29 bases lay in between. Here the CDR3 reads CASSQELIKAIPRGEHQPQHF. The CDR3 DNA is TGTGCCAGCAGCCAAGAACTAATTAAGGCCATCCCTCGCGGTGAGCATCAGCCCCAGCATTTT.

Concerning this clone itself: Other DNA variants within this sample encode the same CDR3. V usage is TRBV11-2 and J usage is TRBJ2-1, with D perhaps TRBD2 (5 bases). Germline loops: CDR1 SGHAT, CDR2 FQNNGV. V lost 2 bases to trimming and J lost 8 bases, with 10 bases between them. The CDR3 consists of 13 residues. This CDR3 is CASSLTGYDEQFF. DNA of the CDR3: TGTGCCAGCAGCTTAACGGGATATGATGAGCAGTTCTTC.

CDR3 in DNA: TGTGCCAGCAGCTTTCGGACAGGGATGAACACTGAAGCTTTCTTT. Translated, it gives CASSFRTGMNTEAFF. The chain joins TRBV5-8 to TRBJ1-1; TRBD1 agrees at 8 bases. The CDR3 covers 15 residues. The germline V gene has CDR1 SGHTS and CDR2 YDEGEE. The ends lost 2 bases at V and 0 bases at J; junction bases unmatched: 3.

J is TRBJ2-5 and V is TRBV5-4; D unclear. The CDR3 contains 14 residues. Germline CDR1 reads SGHNT; CDR2 reads YYREEE (reference sequence). V lost 0 bases to trimming and J lost 3 bases, with 9 bases between them. In DNA form, the CDR3 reads TGTGCCAGCAGCTTGGCAATAGCAGAAGAGACCCAGTACTTC. Residues: CASSLAIAEETQYF.

The CDR3 DNA reads as TGTGCCAGCAGCCCCGGACTAGCGGAAGATACGCAGTATTTT. Residues: CASSPGLAEDTQYF. This sequence joins TRBV5-4 and TRBJ2-3, with 10 bases fitting TRBD2. This CDR3 region has 14 residues. The J segment lost 5 bases and the V segment lost 4 bases, leaving 4 bases of the junction unmatched. CDR1 is SGHNT, CDR2 YYREEE, per germline (reference sequence).

V usage is TRBV19 and J usage is TRBJ1-2; D unclear. The V gene lost 10 bases and the J gene lost 7 bases, with 25 bases spanning the gap. CDR3 size: 15 residues. Per the germline V gene, CDR1 is LNHDA and CDR2 is SQIVND (reference sequence). This chain's CDR3 is CATSFSSNLWSGYTF. In DNA, the CDR3 is TGTGCCACCAGTTTTTCCAGCAATCTATGGAGTGGCTACACCTTC. Together with reference TRBV19 and TRBJ1-2, the CDR3 gives the full variable domain: DGGITQSPKYLFRKEGQNVTLSCEQNLNHDAMYWYRQDPGQGLRLIYYSQIVNDFQKGDIAEGYSVSREKKESFPLTVTSAQKNPTAFYLCATSFSSNLWSGYTFGSGTRLTVV.

This chain joins TRBV5-1 and TRBJ2-5; 8 bases are a match to TRBD1. Trimming cost V 4 bases and J 3 bases; bases outside gene matches: 2. CDR1 and CDR2 (germline): SGHRS, YFSETQ. This CDR3 is built from 13 residues. The CDR3 loop is CASSVQGEETQYF. In DNA, the CDR3 is TGCGCCAGCAGCGTACAGGGGGAAGAGACCCAGTACTTC.

The V and J genes are TRBV19 and TRBJ2-3, with D perhaps TRBD2 (5 bases). The CDR3 runs to 13 residues. V dropped 5 bases and J dropped 1 base, with 7 bases sitting between them. CDR1 and CDR2 (germline): LNHDA, SQIVND (reference sequence). This CDR3 is CASSDYRTDTQYF. The CDR3 DNA sequence: TGTGCCAGTAGTGACTACCGCACAGATACGCAGTATTTT.

V gene TRBV19 combines with J gene TRBJ1-5, with 9 bases fitting TRBD1. In germline, CDR1 is LNHDA, CDR2 SQIVND (reference sequence). V lost 3 bases to trimming and J lost 4 bases; unmatched junction nucleotides: 4. The CDR3 runs to 15 residues. The chain's CDR3 is CASSMSQGANQPQHF. CDR3 nucleotide sequence: TGTGCCAGTAGTATGTCACAGGGGGCTAATCAGCCCCAGCATTTT.

This chain connects TRBV4-1 to TRBJ2-1; 10 nucleotides agree with TRBD1. V lost 4 bases and J lost 5; bases outside the gene matches: 8. This CDR3 comprises 16 residues. Germline loops: CDR1 MGHRA, CDR2 YSYEKL. The CDR3 sequence is CASSRTGGKGNNEQFF. The CDR3 DNA reads TGCGCCAGCAGCCGGACAGGGGGTAAGGGGAACAATGAGCAGTTCTTC.